This TCR beta chain was identified during a study of blood T cells in healthy people across ages. Study as a whole: Template switching picked up about one barcoded beta molecule for each two T cells.

In germline, CDR1 is MDHEN, CDR2 SYDVKM. This CDR3 region has 14 residues. Donors ranged from roughly 6 to 90 years old and were healthy Caucasians in Russia. Then a second PCR, running about 7 to 11 cycles, was carried out with a sample-barcoded 5' primer and a J-beta primer mix. Each CDR3 protein gets one entry after TCRdb re-called the 5' RACE reads with MiXCR. The sample shows about 2 million distinct CDR3 sequences, about 50% of them seen only once. Sequencing was performed on blood. V is TRBV28 and J is TRBJ2-7; the D gene is possibly TRBD1 (5 bases). The end of the DNA is better explained by TRBJ2-5, so the J call may be wrong. This receptor was identified in a woman aged 40 to 55 in good health. The CDR3 bases are TGTGCCAGCAGTTTCGTAGGGGAAGGGGAGACCCAGTACTTC. Translating it yields CASSFVGEGETQYF.